Listed below are T cell receptor beta chains from one sample, sequenced in a study of OX40 agonist ivuxolimab in advanced cancers. Sequencing was performed with immunoSEQ multiplex PCR; in TCRdb, only in-frame clones are kept and a portion is missing. The sample lists more than 65,000 clones; roughly 80% were seen once. Sequenced material: CD4+ or CD8+ T cells sorted from blood, taken in a trial of the OX40 agonist ivuxolimab. These receptors were collected from an adult with an advanced solid tumor such as melanoma, head and neck, liver or kidney cancer. CDR3s include the opening cysteine and the closing phenylalanine or tryptophan. D genes are given only for firm matches. The listing skips clone size in some rows; elsewhere it reads once, few, many or a size class.

J,size,V,D,DNA,CDR3
TRBJ1-5,NA,TRBV28,NA,TGTGCCAGCAGGTCCAGGGTTTGGGGGGCCCAGCATTTT,CASRSRVWGAQHF
TRBJ2-7,NA,TRBV18,NA,TGTGCCAGTCGAACGGAACTAGGGGTCTACGAGCAGTACTTC,CASRTELGVYEQYF
TRBJ2-4,NA,TRBV7-9,TRBD1,TGTGCCAGCGAACCGGGACAGCTCGGAAACATTCAGTACTTC,CASEPGQLGNIQYF
TRBJ2-1,NA,TRBV11-2,TRBD2,TGTGCCAGCAGCTTGCAAGCGGGAGGGCCGGCGAATGAGCAGTTCTTC,CASSLQAGGPANEQFF
TRBJ2-6,NA,TRBV18,NA,TGTGCCAGCTCACCACTAGGCGTCGGGGCCAACGTCCTGACTTTC,CASSPLGVGANVLTF
TRBJ1-5,NA,TRBV4-1,TRBD1,TGCGCCAGCAGCCAAGCGCGGGACAGGGGGCGCGATCAGCCCCAGCATTTT,CASSQARDRGRDQPQHF
TRBJ2-3,few,TRBV15,TRBD2,TGTGCCACCAGTGCAGGGGCGGGGGGGAGCACAGATACGCAGTATTTT,CATSAGAGGSTDTQYF
TRBJ1-3,NA,TRBV5-5,TRBD1,TGTGCCAGCAGCTTGGCCGGGACAGGTGGAAACACCATATATTTT,CASSLAGTGGNTIYF
TRBJ1-1,once,TRBV5-1,NA,TGCGCCAGCAGCTTAGAAACGGACATGAACACTGAAGCTTTCTTT,CASSLETDMNTEAFF
TRBJ1-6,NA,TRBV7-3,NA,TGTGCCAGCAGCTTAAGAGAAGGGGACGCCCTCCACTTT,CASSLREGDALHF
TRBJ2-6,NA,TRBV19,NA,TGTGCCAGTAGTATCCTTCGGGACTCTGGGGCCAACGTCCTGACTTTC,CASSILRDSGANVLTF
TRBJ2-3,NA,TRBV6-1,NA,TGTGCCAGCCAGCGGACACCCATGTTCACAGATACGCAGTATTTT,CASQRTPMFTDTQYF
TRBJ1-6,NA,TRBV7-6,NA,TGTGCCAGCAGCTTGGTTGTAGGCAGTAATTCACCCCTCCACTTT,CASSLVVGSNSPLHF
TRBJ2-1,once,TRBV28,TRBD2,TGTGCCAGCAGTTTATCCCTAGCGGGGGCTTACAATGAGCAGTTCTTC,CASSLSLAGAYNEQFF
TRBJ1-2,few,TRBV2,TRBD1,TGTGCCAGCAGTGTCCTGGACAGGGCAATTGGTGGCTACACCTTC,CASSVLDRAIGGYTF
TRBJ1-1,NA,TRBV5-4,TRBD1,TGTGCCAGCAGCCGTCAGGACAGGGACACTGAAGCTTTCTTT,CASSRQDRDTEAFF
TRBJ2-5,NA,TRBV9,TRBD2,TGTGCCAGCAGCGTTCGGGGGGGCGGTGAGACCCAGTACTTC,CASSVRGGGETQYF
TRBJ1-6,NA,TRBV27,TRBD1,TGTGCCAGCAGTTTCTCAGGGGGCTATAATTCACCCCTCCACTTT,CASSFSGGYNSPLHF
TRBJ2-7,once,TRBV7-8,TRBD2,TGTGCCAGCAGCATAGTAGCGGGAGGGATATACGAGCAGTACTTC,CASSIVAGGIYEQYF
TRBJ2-1,NA,TRBV28,NA,TGTGCCAGCACTCCCGCCCCTGGGCCCTACAATGAGCAGTTCTTC,CASTPAPGPYNEQFF
TRBJ2-7,few,TRBV28,TRBD1,TGTGCCAGCAGACCGGGACAGGGGCAAACCTACGAGCAGTACTTC,CASRPGQGQTYEQYF
TRBJ2-7,NA,TRBV14,NA,TGTGCCAGCAGCCTCCGCAGGGGACGGAGCTCCTACGAGCAGTACTTC,CASSLRRGRSSYEQYF
TRBJ1-2,NA,TRBV7-2,NA,TGTGCCAGCAGCCCCTACCGGGGAGAGAACTATGGCTACACCTTC,CASSPYRGENYGYTF
TRBJ1-1,NA,TRBV11-2,NA,TGTGCCAGCAGCTTAGGCCGGAACACTGAAGCTTTCTTT,CASSLGRNTEAFF
TRBJ1-1,few,TRBV4-3,NA,TGCGCCAGCAGCCAAGATGATGGGGCGAACACTGAAGCTTTCTTT,CASSQDDGANTEAFF
TRBJ2-2,NA,TRBV19,NA,TGTGCCAGTAGTATAGTGGCCGAGGAGGGCACCGGGGAGCTGTTTTTT,CASSIVAEEGTGELFF
TRBJ1-2,once,TRBV5-4,NA,TGTGCCAGCAGCCAAGATTTGAGTGCTGCTAACTATGGCTACACCTTC,CASSQDLSAANYGYTF
TRBJ2-7,NA,TRBV27,NA,TGTGCCAGCAGTTTTGTTAATGGGGACTACGAGCAGTACTTC,CASSFVNGDYEQYF
TRBJ1-1,NA,TRBV5-1,NA,TGCGCCAGCAGCTTTTGGAACGAACAAGCTTTCTTT,CASSFWNEQAFF
TRBJ2-7,NA,TRBV10-3,TRBD1,TGTGCCATCAGTGAGGATCGGACAGGGCCCTACGAGCAGTACTTC,CAISEDRTGPYEQYF
TRBJ1-4,NA,TRBV19,NA,TGTGCCAGTCATAGAGGCAGCCGTAATGAAAAACTGTTTTTT,CASHRGSRNEKLFF
TRBJ1-1,NA,TRBV2,NA,TGTGCCAGCAGTGAATCCAGGACCGCGTACACTGAAGCTTTCTTT,CASSESRTAYTEAFF
TRBJ2-2,NA,TRBV5-1,TRBD2,TGCGCCAGCAGCCCTCTAGCGGAGAACACCGGGGAGCTGTTTTTT,CASSPLAENTGELFF
TRBJ2-7,NA,TRBV28,NA,TGTGCCAGCAGTCCCCCGGAGAGTTGGTTCGAGCAGTACTTC,CASSPPESWFEQYF
TRBJ2-2,NA,TRBV7-2,NA,TGTGCCAGCAGCTTTCTGGGGCCAGGCGGGGAGCTGTTTTTT,CASSFLGPGGELFF